A selection of T cell receptor beta chains follows, all from one sample in a study of cytomegalovirus exposure and HLA in healthy donors. Using immunoSEQ multiplex PCR, the repertoire was profiled, and TCRdb retains in-frame clones only, with some absent. Seen here are 200,000 to 250,000 clones, around 86% observed once, and the top ten hold 2% to 2.5%. Sequencing was done on a sample of PBMCs. These receptors all stem from a woman between 18 and 29 years old in good health and CMV-seropositive. CDR3s include the opening cysteine and the closing phenylalanine or tryptophan. The D gene is left open where the match is weak. The size field is filled for only some rows; it gives once, few, many or a size class.

cdr3_length d_call j_call clone_size v_call cdr3_aa cdr3_nt
12 NA TRBJ1-4 NA TRBV29-1 CSADRGNEKLFF TGCAGCGCCGACCGGGGTAATGAAAAACTGTTTTTT
13 NA TRBJ2-3 once TRBV27 CASIGAATDTQYF TGTGCCAGCATAGGGGCCGCAACAGATACGCAGTATTTT
13 NA TRBJ1-3 NA TRBV4-1 CASSQVQGNTIYF TGCGCCAGCAGCCAAGTTCAGGGAAACACCATATATTTT
15 NA TRBJ2-2 NA TRBV9 CASRQGRTNTGELFF TGTGCCAGCAGACAGGGAAGGACGAACACCGGGGAGCTGTTTTTT
13 NA TRBJ1-4 many TRBV6-4 CASSDGTTEKLFF TGTGCCAGCAGTGACGGGACAACTGAAAAACTGTTTTTT
15 TRBD2 TRBJ2-1 NA TRBV6-1 CASSLRAGGDNEQFF TGTGCCAGCAGTCTGAGAGCGGGAGGTGATAATGAGCAGTTCTTC
14 TRBD1 TRBJ1-1 NA TRBV29-1 CSVGQGAESTEAFF TGCAGCGTGGGACAGGGGGCCGAAAGCACTGAAGCTTTCTTT
11 TRBD1 TRBJ1-1 NA TRBV7-9 CASRLQGEAFF TGTGCCAGCAGGTTACAGGGGGAAGCTTTCTTT
13 TRBD1 TRBJ2-7 NA TRBV5-4 CASTVQGFGEQYF TGTGCCAGCACGGTACAGGGGTTCGGCGAGCAGTACTTC
12 TRBD1 TRBJ1-2 NA TRBV29-1 CSVRGQDYGYTF TGCAGCGTTAGAGGACAGGACTATGGCTACACCTTC
15 TRBD1 TRBJ1-2 NA TRBV13 CASSGPDRGDYGYTF TGTGCCAGCAGCGGACCGGACAGGGGGGACTATGGCTACACCTTC
13 NA TRBJ1-1 NA TRBV7-3 CASSLGGGLRAFF TGTGCCAGCAGCTTAGGGGGAGGGCTACGAGCTTTCTTT
15 NA TRBJ2-7 NA TRBV28 CASSYSVGGSYEQYF TGTGCCAGCAGCTATTCGGTGGGGGGCTCCTACGAGCAGTACTTC
11 NA TRBJ2-1 once TRBV2 CASNPSREQFF TGTGCCAGCAACCCCTCGAGGGAGCAGTTCTTC
16 TRBD2 TRBJ2-3 NA TRBV23-1 CASSQRLAGGEDTQYF TGCGCCAGCAGTCAAAGACTAGCGGGAGGTGAAGATACGCAGTATTTT
19 TRBD2 TRBJ2-3 NA TRBV30 CAWRDLALAGPTGEEGPYF TGTGCCTGGAGAGACCTCGCCCTAGCGGGACCGACGGGAGAGGAAGGGCCGTATTTT
14 NA TRBJ1-4 NA TRBV7-6 CASSLGGGSEKLFF TGTGCCAGCAGCTTAGGGGGGGGGAGTGAAAAACTGTTTTTT
16 TRBD1 TRBJ2-1 NA TRBV19 CASSIVLGQLYNEQFF TGTGCCAGTAGTATAGTCTTGGGACAGTTATACAATGAGCAGTTCTTC
13 NA TRBJ2-2 NA TRBV30 CAWSGTGSGELFF TGTGCCTGGAGTGGCACAGGGTCCGGGGAGCTGTTTTTT
14 TRBD1 TRBJ2-7 NA TRBV9 CASSGGQGGYEQYF TGTGCCAGCAGCGGGGGACAGGGAGGCTACGAGCAGTACTTC
13 NA TRBJ2-1 once TRBV28 CASSYASYNEQFF TGTGCCAGCAGTTACGCCAGTTACAATGAGCAGTTCTTC
15 NA TRBJ2-2 NA TRBV5-5 CASSPSGLNTGELFF TGTGCCAGCAGCCCCAGCGGGTTGAACACCGGGGAGCTGTTTTTT
14 NA TRBJ2-7 NA TRBV4-1 CASSPREVSYEQYF TGCGCCAGCAGCCCAAGGGAGGTATCTTACGAGCAGTACTTC
13 NA TRBJ2-7 NA TRBV7-2 CASSPDRLYEQYF TGTGCCAGCAGCCCCGACAGGCTCTACGAGCAGTACTTC
11 NA TRBJ1-5 NA TRBV28 CASGPYQPQHF TGTGCCAGCGGGCCGTATCAGCCCCAGCATTTT
12 NA TRBJ1-4 NA TRBV30 CAWSDRGEKLFF TGTGCCTGGAGTGATAGAGGTGAAAAACTGTTTTTT
15 NA TRBJ2-6 NA TRBV2 CASSEEASGANVLTF TGTGCCAGCAGTGAAGAAGCCTCAGGGGCCAACGTCCTGACTTTC